These T cell receptor beta chains were read from a single sample in a study of T cells after yellow fever vaccination. Each CDR3 protein is one row after TCRdb ran MiXCR on the 5' RACE reads. The table shows 500,000 to 650,000 distinct CDR3 sequences, with approximately 13% occurring only once. Material: PBMCs, obtained on the day of the yellow fever booster vaccination. These receptors were collected from a young man who received the YFV17D yellow fever vaccine. CDR3s include the opening cysteine and the closing phenylalanine or tryptophan. The D gene is left open where the match is weak. The listing skips clone size in some rows; elsewhere it reads once, few, many or a size class.

v_call	d_call	j_call	clone_size	cdr3_nt	cdr3_aa
TRBV6-2/TRBV6-3	.	TRBJ2-1	few	TGTGCCAGCACCAACGGGAATGAGCAGTTCTTC	CASTNGNEQFF
TRBV20-1	.	TRBJ2-3	.	TGCAGTGCTAGTGGGGCAGATACGCAGTATTTT	CSASGADTQYF
TRBV5-1	.	TRBJ1-2	.	TGCGCCAGCAGCTTGGCCGAGACAAACTATGGCTACACCTTC	CASSLAETNYGYTF
TRBV7-9	.	TRBJ2-6	few	TGTGCCAGCGGGGGTAAAGAGGATCTAGGGGCCAACGTCCTGACTTTC	CASGGKEDLGANVLTF
TRBV5-5	TRBD1	TRBJ2-3	few	TGTGCCAGCAGCCATCGACAGGGGGGGACAGATACGCAGTATTTT	CASSHRQGGTDTQYF
TRBV9	TRBD2	TRBJ2-1	.	TGTGCCAGCAGTTCTGGGGGGGGTTTCTCCTACAATGAGCAGTTCTTC	CASSSGGGFSYNEQFF
TRBV7-2	TRBD2	TRBJ2-3	.	TGTGCCAGCAGCTTAGGGCTAGCGGGCCACACAGATACGCAGTATTTT	CASSLGLAGHTDTQYF
TRBV12-3/TRBV12-4	.	TRBJ2-7	few	TGTGCCAGCAGTCTACGGACGGAGTACCTCTACGAGCAGTACTTC	CASSLRTEYLYEQYF
TRBV20-1	TRBD2	TRBJ2-1	many	TGCAGTGCTAGTCTCAGCGGGACCCTCTACAATGAGCAGTTCTTC	CSASLSGTLYNEQFF
TRBV6-5	.	TRBJ2-1	many	TGTGCCAGCAGTTACTTATTATTTGGAAAGCAGTTCTTC	CASSYLLFGKQFF
TRBV12-3/TRBV12-4	.	TRBJ2-3	.	TGTGCCAGCCGGGAAGGGGCGGGTACGCAGTATTTT	CASREGAGTQYF
TRBV20-1	.	TRBJ2-2	.	TGCAGTGCTAGCTTTGCGTGGAACACCGGGGAGCTGTTTTTT	CSASFAWNTGELFF
TRBV6-5	.	TRBJ2-1	few	TGTGCCAGCAGTTACCCGGGGGCCAGAGATGAGCAGTTCTTC	CASSYPGARDEQFF
TRBV4-2	.	TRBJ2-5	.	TGTGCCAGCAGCCACGTGGAGTCGGAGACCCAGTACTTC	CASSHVESETQYF
TRBV5-1	.	TRBJ2-2	.	TGCGCCAGCAAGTGGCTAGCCAACACCGGGGAGCTGTTTTTT	CASKWLANTGELFF
TRBV5-4	TRBD1	TRBJ1-2	.	TGTGCCAGCAGCCAAGCCCCCGGGACAGCCAAAGGCTACACCTTC	CASSQAPGTAKGYTF
TRBV9	TRBD2	TRBJ2-6	.	TGTGCCAGCAGCCCCGGGGGGAGGGCCAACGTCCTGACTTTC	CASSPGGRANVLTF
TRBV10-3	TRBD2	TRBJ2-7	few	TGTGCCATCAGTGAGGGACTAGCGGGAGAAGAGCAGTACTTC	CAISEGLAGEEQYF
TRBV18	TRBD2	TRBJ2-1	.	TGTGCCAGCTCACCAAACCCCGGGACTAGCGGGATCAGCGAGCAGTTCTTC	CASSPNPGTSGISEQFF
TRBV7-6	.	TRBJ1-1	few	TGTGCCAGCAGCTTAGGGGGGGAGGGGACTGAAGCTTTCTTT	CASSLGGEGTEAFF
TRBV10-3	.	TRBJ2-1	few	TGTGCCATCAGTGAGTCCCCTTCGGAGGAGCAGTTCTTC	CAISESPSEEQFF
TRBV20-1	TRBD2	TRBJ2-1	.	TGCTGCGCCACACCGTTGACTAGCGGGATTCACCATGAGCAGTTCTTC	CCATPLTSGIHHEQFF
TRBV28	.	TRBJ2-1	few	TGTCCCCAAATTAGCGTGTACAATGAGCAGTTCTTC	CPQISVYNEQFF
TRBV18	TRBD2	TRBJ2-2	.	TGTGCCAGCTCACCACGGCTAGCGGGAGCGACGGGCGGGGAGCTGTTTTTT	CASSPRLAGATGGELFF
TRBV7-9	TRBD2	TRBJ2-5	few	TGTGCCAGCAGCTCTATGGGACTAGCGGGAGTTGAGACCCAGTACTTC	CASSSMGLAGVETQYF
TRBV12-3/TRBV12-4	.	TRBJ2-3	.	TGTGCCAGCAGTTTAAGAGGGAGCAAAGATACGCAGTATTTT	CASSLRGSKDTQYF
TRBV3-1	.	TRBJ1-5	few	TGTGCCAGCAGCCAAAAGAGCGGATCGGGGCAAGGGCCCCAGCATTTT	CASSQKSGSGQGPQHF